This entry features one T cell receptor beta chain sequence. Its specificity is unknown. The germline CDR1 and CDR2 sequences are SGHVS and FNYEAQ. Between the trimmed V and J ends, which lost 4 bases and 3 bases, there was a span of 10 bases. The CDR3 has 14 amino acids. The record originates from a study of T cell responses to AZD1222 COVID-19 vaccine. Study-wide results and caveats: Increased Spike-specific TCR breadth and depth were observed after two AZD1222 doses. Repertoires were sampled only after the peak T cell response. Most donors were white British and more were female, and clonal diversity was possibly underestimated.

Some clones are missing from TCRdb's copy, which holds only in-frame ones; the method was immunoSEQ multiplex PCR. This sample has 100,000 to 150,000 clones, with 75% to 95% found just once. The sample consisted of peripheral blood, taken on day 0 of AZD1222 vaccination. This TCR came from an adult in good health. This rearrangement joins TRBV7-6 to TRBJ2-1, with D possibly matching TRBD1 (6 bases). The DNA for the CDR3 is TGTGCCAGCAGCTCATGGGACAACTACAATGAGCAGTTCTTC. Its protein is CASSSWDNYNEQFF.